The 26 T cell receptor beta chains below come from one sample, sequenced in a study of shared clonotypes between healthy human individuals. Naive CD8 cells, CD45RO-negative and positively selected for CCR7, excluded terminally differentiated effector memory CD45RA+ cells. Here immunoSEQ multiplex PCR was the method, and the copy in TCRdb shows in-frame clones only, minus some. Of millions of clones listed, about 92% were seen once; the top ten hold under 2%. Sequenced material: naive CD8+ T cells from PBMCs. The receptors shown here come from a young man in good health. Some clones in this sample may be carry-over from other donors' samples.

This clone was recorded once. The V and J genes are TRBV28 and TRBJ2-7; the match to TRBD1 covers 8 bases. Germline CDR1 is MDHEN and CDR2 is SYDVKM. CDR3 size: 15 residues. V lost 6 bases to trimming and J lost 2 bases; unmatched junction nucleotides: 9. Here the CDR3 reads CASSPGQGITYEQYF. The CDR3, as DNA: TGTGCCAGCAGCCCCGGACAGGGTATTACCTACGAGCAGTACTTC.

This clone has a single count. The chain combines TRBV19 with TRBJ2-7, with D perhaps matching TRBD2 (6 bases). The CDR3 has 17 amino acids. Trimming stripped 5 bases from V and 1 base from J, with 21 bases between. Germline CDR1 reads LNHDA; CDR2 reads SQIVND (reference sequence). The CDR3 DNA reads as TGTGCCAGTAGTGGGGCGGACTTTTCTGGGACTTCCTACGAGCAGTACTTC. Protein product: CASSGADFSGTSYEQYF.

This chain links TRBV28 with TRBJ2-4, with D uncertain. The CDR3 is 17 amino acids. Germline CDR1 and CDR2: MDHEN and SYDVKM. The V gene lost 5 bases and the J gene lost 0 bases, with 17 bases spanning the gap. In DNA form, the CDR3 reads TGTGCCAGCAGTCCATCCGCCTATGCCCTAGCCAAAAACATTCAGTACTTC. Translation gives CASSPSAYALAKNIQYF.

This rearrangement joins TRBV4-1 to TRBJ2-7, with 13 bases that match TRBD2. The ends lost 1 base at V and 2 bases at J; junction bases unmatched: 5. Germline assignment: CDR1 MGHRA and CDR2 YSYEKL. This CDR3 region has 17 residues. DNA for the CDR3: TGCGCCAGCAGCCAAGGCCGGACTAGCGGGGGAACCTACGAGCAGTACTTC. Translating it yields CASSQGRTSGGTYEQYF.

V is TRBV7-9 and J is TRBJ2-3; D could derive from TRBD1 or TRBD2 (5 bases each). The CDR3 runs 13 residues. V was pared by 5 bases and J by 1 base, with 7 bases between. Germline V lookup: CDR1 SEHNR, CDR2 FQNEAQ (reference sequence). CDR3 region: CASSPGRTDTQYF. In DNA form, the CDR3 reads TGTGCCAGCAGCCCGGGACGCACAGATACGCAGTATTTT.

This clone is a singleton in its sample. The chain couples TRBV9 to TRBJ1-2; D not resolved. The V gene's germline CDR1 is SGDLS and CDR2 YYNGEE. The V gene lost 2 bases and the J gene lost 2 bases, with 7 bases spanning the gap. CDR3 length equals 13 residues. CDR3 sequence (DNA): TGTGCCAGCAGCGTTGAGACCAACTATGGCTACACCTTC. It is translated as CASSVETNYGYTF.

This chain connects TRBV9 to TRBJ2-7; 7 nucleotides line up with TRBD1. The CDR3 sequence is 15 residues long. CDR1 is SGDLS and CDR2 is YYNGEE in the germline V gene. V was clipped by 3 bases and J by 8 bases; unmatched bases: 14. This CDR3 is CASSAQTGNGAKQYF. CDR3 DNA: TGTGCCAGCAGCGCCCAGACAGGGAACGGGGCTAAGCAGTACTTC.

The chain has TRBV27 and TRBJ2-7, with TRBD2 matching 7 bases. V lost 5 bases to trimming and J lost 0 bases; unmatched junction nucleotides: 4. CDR1 and CDR2 (germline): MNHEY, SMNVEV (reference sequence). This CDR3 has 14 residues. The CDR3: CASSERGRSYEQYF. CDR3 DNA sequence: TGTGCCAGCAGTGAGCGGGGTCGCTCCTACGAGCAGTACTTC.

CDR3 sequence reads: CASSLASGRDEQFF. The CDR3 coding sequence is TGTGCCAGCAGCCTAGCCAGCGGGAGAGATGAGCAGTTCTTC. This sequence joins TRBV9 and TRBJ2-1; 8 bases are a match to TRBD2. CDR1 SGDLS and CDR2 YYNGEE come from the germline V gene. This CDR3 is built from 14 residues. J gave up 8 bases and V 4 bases, and 8 bases lay outside the gene matches.

This chain uses TRBV10-3 with TRBJ1-1, with unresolved D. V dropped 7 bases and J dropped 4 bases, with 16 bases sitting between them. Germline values: CDR1 ENHRY, CDR2 SYGVKD. The CDR3 is made up of 14 amino acids. The CDR3 loop reads CAIKPNTATTEAFF. CDR3 bases: TGTGCCATCAAACCGAACACGGCCACCACTGAAGCTTTCTTT.

The J gene is TRBJ2-7, the V gene TRBV10-3, with a tentative D call TRBD1 (6 bases). V was pared by 0 bases and J by 3 bases, with 12 bases between. The V gene's germline CDR1 is ENHRY and CDR2 SYGVKD. CDR3 size: 15 residues. The CDR3 coding sequence is TGTGCCATCAGTGAGTCTCAAACAGGGATCTACGAGCAGTACTTC. Its protein product is CAISESQTGIYEQYF.

J is TRBJ1-5 and V is TRBV27; D perhaps matches TRBD1 (6 bases). The CDR3 consists of 17 residues. Germline values: CDR1 MNHEY, CDR2 SMNVEV (reference sequence). With 5 bases removed from V and 1 base from J, the gap between germline ends came to 18 bases. CDR3 in amino acids: CASSLSAGAGSNQPQHF. The CDR3 DNA reads TGTGCCAGCAGTCTTTCGGCAGGGGCGGGAAGCAATCAGCCCCAGCATTTT.

V is TRBV6-5 and J is TRBJ2-1; D gene ambiguous. The CDR3 is made up of 14 amino acids. In germline, CDR1 is MNHEY, CDR2 SVGAGI. The V gene lost 2 bases and the J gene lost 9 bases, with 14 bases spanning the gap. The CDR3 loop is CASSYLFLTGEQFF. In DNA, the CDR3 is TGTGCCAGCAGTTACCTCTTTCTTACGGGTGAGCAGTTCTTC.

The chain uses TRBV4-3 and TRBJ2-5; tentative D call: TRBD1 (6 bases). In germline, CDR1 is LGHNA, CDR2 YSLEER. V was shortened by 1 base and J by 5 bases, with 14 bases between the two germline ends. This CDR3 is 15 amino acids long. CDR3 nucleotides: TGCGCCAGCAGCCAAGTTTTAGGGGGACGGGAGACCCAGTACTTC. Protein sequence: CASSQVLGGRETQYF.

The J gene is TRBJ1-2, the V gene TRBV10-3; possibly TRBD1 for D (6 bases). Germline V gene sequence: CDR1 ENHRY, CDR2 SYGVKD. The V end was cut by 7 bases, the J end by 6 bases, with 12 bases between. There are 12 residues in the CDR3. CDR3 bases: TGTGCCATCACCCAGGACAGTAATGGCTACACCTTC. It specifies CAITQDSNGYTF.

The V and J genes are TRBV10-2 and TRBJ2-7; a weak D match, TRBD2 (5 bases). The CDR3 runs to 14 residues. Germline lookup yields CDR1 WSHSY and CDR2 SAAADI. The ends were cut back, 5 bases at V and 1 base at J, with 12 bases in the middle. Written as DNA, the CDR3 is TGCGCCAGCAGTCTAGCAGGTTATTCCTACGAGCAGTACTTC. This encodes CASSLAGYSYEQYF.

This chain links TRBV7-6 with TRBJ2-1; 9 bases fit TRBD2. The CDR3 extends over 15 amino acids. Looked up from germline, CDR1 is SGHVS and CDR2 is FNYEAQ. J gave up 9 bases and V 1 base, and 7 bases lay outside the gene matches. The CDR3 reads CASSLGLAEGLEQFF. The CDR3 DNA is TGTGCCAGCAGCTTAGGACTAGCGGAGGGGCTTGAGCAGTTCTTC.

The chain is built from TRBV7-8 and TRBJ2-1, with a possible D match to TRBD2 (6 bases). Germline V gene sequence: CDR1 SGHVS, CDR2 FQNEAQ. Trimming stripped 4 bases from V and 9 bases from J, with 16 bases between. The CDR3 sequence is 14 residues long. The CDR3 DNA reads as TGTGCCAGCAGCTCCGCATGGCGGGGTTCTGAGCAGTTCTTC. This translates into CASSSAWRGSEQFF.

The rearrangement links TRBV10-1 to TRBJ2-2; either TRBD1 or TRBD2 may supply D (6 bases each). Germline CDR1 and CDR2: WNHNN and SYGVQD (reference sequence). This CDR3 spans 18 amino acids. Trimming took 7 bases from V and 5 from J, leaving 26 bases between them. CDR3 loop: CASTPSGGTPGETGELFF. The CDR3 nucleotides read TGCGCCAGCACCCCCTCCGGTGGGACACCGGGGGAGACCGGGGAGCTGTTTTTT.

The chain's CDR3 is CASRRSSRVMETEAFF. The CDR3 region has the DNA TGTGCCAGCAGACGCAGTTCAAGGGTTATGGAGACTGAAGCTTTCTTT. This rearrangement joins TRBV2 to TRBJ1-1, with D unclear. CDR3 length equals 16 residues. Per germline, CDR1 SNHLY and CDR2 FYNNEI. V was trimmed by 6 bases and J by 5 bases, leaving 22 bases between them.

The J gene is TRBJ1-5, the V gene TRBV28, with TRBD1 matching 7 bases. CDR3 length: 14 residues. Germline lookup yields CDR1 MDHEN and CDR2 SYDVKM. Unmatched junction bases numbered 10, after V lost 7 bases and J lost 7 bases. In DNA, the CDR3 is TGTGCCAGCACCTCACAGGGGATGGGACAGCCCCAGCATTTT. This sequence encodes CASTSQGMGQPQHF.

V is TRBV19 and J is TRBJ1-5, with D tentatively TRBD1 (5 bases). This CDR3 spans 16 amino acids. V was trimmed by 3 bases and J by 4 bases, leaving 16 bases between them. Looked up from germline, CDR1 is LNHDA and CDR2 is SQIVND (reference sequence). The CDR3 sequence: CASSMYYEGTNQPQHF. The CDR3 nucleotides read TGTGCCAGTAGTATGTATTACGAGGGGACGAATCAGCCCCAGCATTTT.

The chain carries TRBV27 and TRBJ2-1, with TRBD2 matching 7 bases. The CDR3 loop spans 18 amino acids. The germline V gene has CDR1 MNHEY and CDR2 SMNVEV (reference sequence). With 0 bases clipped from V and 8 bases from J, the junction kept 16 bases outside the gene matches. The CDR3 reads CASSLSIGAGAIEDEQFF. CDR3 in DNA: TGTGCCAGCAGTTTATCGATTGGGGCGGGAGCCATCGAGGATGAGCAGTTCTTC.

The rearrangement joins TRBV25-1 to TRBJ2-7; D ambiguous. From germline, CDR1 is MGHDK and CDR2 SYGVNS. CDR3 length: 16 residues. The V end lost 3 bases, the J end lost 5 bases, and 20 bases lay between the germline ends. The CDR3 is CASSDIWRSYGHEQYF. The CDR3 DNA is TGTGCCAGCAGTGACATTTGGCGTTCCTATGGCCACGAGCAGTACTTC.

The rearrangement links TRBV27 to TRBJ1-5; D gene unclear. The CDR3 has 15 residues. Germline loops: CDR1 MNHEY, CDR2 SMNVEV (reference sequence). Trimming cost V 5 bases and J 7 bases, with 18 bases left between them. The CDR3 coding sequence is TGTGCCAGCAGTCAACAGCGAAGTCGACACCAGCCCCAGCATTTT. It yields the protein CASSQQRSRHQPQHF.

This chain connects TRBV6-5 to TRBJ1-2, with D possibly matching TRBD1 (5 bases). Germline lookup yields CDR1 MNHEY and CDR2 SVGAGI. V was shortened by 2 bases and J by 6 bases, with 7 bases between the two germline ends. This CDR3 has 12 amino acids. This CDR3 reads CASSYPGHGYTF. CDR3 DNA: TGTGCCAGCAGTTACCCAGGGCATGGCTACACCTTC.